This T cell receptor (beta chain) derives from a study of T cells after yellow fever vaccination. Study-level results: Bulk-population clonotypes that are abundant could appear as contaminants in FACS-sorted repertoires. After the booster, 95% to 98% of CD4 and more than 75% of CD8 primary-response clones were re-detected.

V shed 5 bases and J shed 0 bases, with 7 bases lying between them. The CDR3 length is 13 residues. CDR1 is SGHAT and CDR2 is FQNNGV in the germline V gene. Concerning this clonotype itself: Its antigen is undetermined.

TCRdb processed the 5' RACE reads anew with MiXCR; each CDR3 protein has one entry. Of 250,000 to 300,000 distinct CDR3 sequences in the sample, about 5.2% were seen once. The receptor was derived from a man younger than 35 who received the YFV17D yellow fever vaccine. This chain joins TRBV11-2 and TRBJ1-1; D is unclear. The sample in question was CD4+ T cells sorted from PBMCs, obtained on the day of the yellow fever booster vaccination. As DNA, the CDR3 is TGTGCCAGCAGCCTCAGAATGAACACTGAAGCTTTCTTT. The encoded protein is CASSLRMNTEAFF.